This is a list of T cell receptor beta chains from one sample in a study of blood T cell repertoires in COVID-19. The table came from immunoSEQ multiplex PCR; TCRdb's copy has only in-frame clones and leaves some out. The sample consists of under 250,000 clones, roughly 86% of them appearing once. The specimen sequenced was peripheral blood. These receptors all stem from a woman in her sixties or seventies with acute or convalescent COVID-19. Each CDR3 is given with its conserved first and last residue. D genes are given only for firm matches. Some rows have no size entry. The others give once, few or many, or a class for an expanded clone.

v_call	d_call	clone_size	j_call	cdr3_nt	cdr3_aa
TRBV28	TRBD1	.	TRBJ1-2	TGTGCCAGCAGATTCCCGGGACAGGGAACTATAAGCTACACCTTC	CASRFPGQGTISYTF
TRBV19	.	.	TRBJ2-7	TGTGCCGTCGGCAAGTCAGGGTCCGAGCAGTACTTC	CAVGKSGSEQYF
TRBV24-1	TRBD1	.	TRBJ2-5	TGTGCCACCAGTGACCCACGCCCTCTACAGGGGAAGCACCAAGAGACCCAGTACTTC	CATSDPRPLQGKHQETQYF
TRBV10-2	.	.	TRBJ2-1	TGCGCCAGCAGTGGGCCTAGCTACAATGAGCAGTTCTTC	CASSGPSYNEQFF
TRBV9	TRBD2	.	TRBJ2-3	TGTGCCAGCAGCTGGACTAGCGGGAGGTTGGATACGCAGTATTTT	CASSWTSGRLDTQYF
TRBV3-1/TRBV3-2	.	.	TRBJ1-5	TGTGCCAGCAGCCAAGGTACGGGTCAGCCCCAGCATTTT	CASSQGTGQPQHF
TRBV5-1	TRBD1	.	TRBJ1-2	TGCGCCAGCAGCGCAGGACAGGGCATCGGAGGCTACACCTTC	CASSAGQGIGGYTF
TRBV19	.	.	TRBJ2-3	TGTGCCAGTATGGGAGCGGCAGACACGCAGTATTTT	CASMGAADTQYF
TRBV7-9	.	.	TRBJ1-4	TGTGCCAGCAGCTTAGGCTCCGGGGAAAAACTGTTTTTT	CASSLGSGEKLFF
TRBV2	.	.	TRBJ1-3	TGTGCCAGCAGCCCGAGGGAATCTGGAAACACCATATATTTT	CASSPRESGNTIYF
TRBV11-2	TRBD1	.	TRBJ1-5	TGTGCCAGCAGCCCCAGCAGGGGGGTTCAGCCCCAGCATTTT	CASSPSRGVQPQHF
TRBV11-2	TRBD2	.	TRBJ2-1	TGTGCCAGCAGCCCTAGACTAGCGGGGTACAATGAGCAGTTCTTC	CASSPRLAGYNEQFF
TRBV24-1	.	.	TRBJ1-5	TGTGCCACCAGTCGGGGGGGGAATCAGCCCCAGCATTTT	CATSRGGNQPQHF
TRBV14	TRBD1	.	TRBJ1-2	TGTGCCAGCAGCCACGGACAGGGCTATGGCTACACCTTC	CASSHGQGYGYTF
TRBV12-3/TRBV12-4	.	.	TRBJ1-2	TGTGCCAGCAGTTCAACAGTGGTCTATGGCTACACCTTC	CASSSTVVYGYTF
TRBV5-5	.	.	TRBJ1-2	TGTGCCAGCAGCACCTGGGGTATTTTGGGTACGGCGGGGGACGGCTACACCTTC	CASSTWGILGTAGDGYTF
TRBV7-2	TRBD2	.	TRBJ2-1	TGTGCCAGCAGCCCAATACTCGGGACTAGCGGGATGAACAATGAGCAGTTCTTC	CASSPILGTSGMNNEQFF
TRBV19	.	.	TRBJ1-2	TGTGCCAGTAGTATAGTCTTCAGGACTAACTATGGCTACACCTTC	CASSIVFRTNYGYTF
TRBV30	.	few	TRBJ2-5	TGTGCCTGGAGTGTACTCAGAGCGGAGACCCAGTACTTC	CAWSVLRAETQYF
TRBV2	.	.	TRBJ2-7	TGTGCCAGCAGGGGCCCCTCCTACGAGCAGTACTTC	CASRGPSYEQYF
TRBV2	TRBD1	.	TRBJ1-1	TGTGCCAGCAGTCGAGACAGGGGGCCAACTGAAGCTTTCTTT	CASSRDRGPTEAFF
TRBV5-1	.	.	TRBJ1-2	TGCGCCAGCAGCTTGGATACAGGGAACTATGGCTACACCTTC	CASSLDTGNYGYTF
TRBV6-2/TRBV6-3	.	.	TRBJ2-3	TGTGCCAGCAGTTACTCCTTCGACAGAGGCACAGATACGCAGTATTTT	CASSYSFDRGTDTQYF
TRBV11-2	TRBD2	.	TRBJ2-7	TGTGCCAGCAGCACCACTAGCGGGGGACCCTACGAGCAGTACTTC	CASSTTSGGPYEQYF
TRBV29-1	.	.	TRBJ1-1	TGCGTCGTGCGTCGGGACACTGAAGCTTTCTTT	CVVRRDTEAFF
TRBV5-1	TRBD1	.	TRBJ1-4	TGCGCCAGCCGAATGACAGGGGATAATGAAAAACTGTTTTTT	CASRMTGDNEKLFF
TRBV9	TRBD2	.	TRBJ2-1	TGTGCCAGCAGCGTAGCGGGGACTAGCGGGAGAGGTGAGCAGTTCTTC	CASSVAGTSGRGEQFF
TRBV4-2	TRBD2	.	TRBJ2-7	TGTGCCAGCAGCCAACGGGAGGGCCCTTACGAGCAGTACTTC	CASSQREGPYEQYF
TRBV19	.	.	TRBJ1-5	TGTGCCAGTAGTATAGATTCGCGGGGTCAGCCCCAGCATTTT	CASSIDSRGQPQHF
TRBV28	TRBD1	.	TRBJ2-3	TGTGCCAGCATCCTAAGGGGGCGCACAGATACGCAGTATTTT	CASILRGRTDTQYF